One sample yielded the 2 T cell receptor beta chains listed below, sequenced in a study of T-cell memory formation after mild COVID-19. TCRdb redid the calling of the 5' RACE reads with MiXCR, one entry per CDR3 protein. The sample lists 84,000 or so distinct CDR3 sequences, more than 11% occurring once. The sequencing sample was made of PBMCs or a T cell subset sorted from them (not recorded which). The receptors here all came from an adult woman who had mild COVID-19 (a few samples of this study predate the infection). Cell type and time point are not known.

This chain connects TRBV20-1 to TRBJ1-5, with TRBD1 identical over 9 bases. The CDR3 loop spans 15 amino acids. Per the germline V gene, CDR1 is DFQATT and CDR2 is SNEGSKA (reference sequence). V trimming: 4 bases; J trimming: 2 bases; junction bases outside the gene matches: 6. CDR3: CSATATGGGNQPQHF. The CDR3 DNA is TGCAGTGCTACCGCAACAGGGGGCGGCAATCAGCCCCAGCATTTT.

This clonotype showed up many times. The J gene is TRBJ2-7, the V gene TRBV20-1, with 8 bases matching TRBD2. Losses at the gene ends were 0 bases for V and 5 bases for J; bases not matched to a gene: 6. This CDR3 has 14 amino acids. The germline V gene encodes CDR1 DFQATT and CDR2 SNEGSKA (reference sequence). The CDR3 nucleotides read TGCAGTGCTAGAGATGGTCGGGAGGGCAACGAGCAGTACTTC. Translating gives CSARDGREGNEQYF.